This T cell receptor (beta chain) was documented in a study of CD8 T cells in ankylosing spondylitis. Study-wide points: Existing reports had already noted some motif variants in reactive arthritis synovial fluid and blood. Disease-linked clones bore a CD8+ phenotype, appearing relatively rarely in peripheral blood. There was reportedly significant enrichment of clones that were disease-linked in matched ankylosing spondylitis synovial fluid. Apparently characteristic of ankylosing spondylitis blood was a TCR beta motif (about eight highly homologous variants).

The length of the CDR3 is 15 residues. Germline CDR1 and CDR2: MDHEN and SYDVKM. V trimming: 6 bases; J trimming: 11 bases; junction bases outside the gene matches: 13. This clonotype was observed a few times. Its antigen is still unknown. It was by quantitative 5'-RACE with molecular barcodes that TCR beta libraries were made. Using its own MiXCR run on the 5' RACE reads, TCRdb lists one record per CDR3 protein. The sample carries some 240,000 distinct CDR3 sequences, more than 5.5% recorded once. Sequencing was performed on blood, either unsorted or a sorted T cell fraction (not recorded which). J is TRBJ2-3 and V is TRBV28; 11 bases agree with TRBD1. This sequence was found in a male donor with ankylosing spondylitis. The CDR3 here is CASSHRGTGGSMQYF. The CDR3 bases are TGTGCCAGCAGCCACCGGGGGACAGGGGGGAGTATGCAGTATTTT.